This TCR beta chain was identified in a study of blood T cell repertoires in COVID-19 (dated by TCRdb to between 2020 and 2021). Regarding the study in general: Collaborator samples came from the United States, Italy and Spain and covered acute and convalescent phases of COVID-19. The material from the prospective study consisted of cDNA or gDNA derived from T cells, B-cell-depleted T cells, or PBMCs. Subjects who had been exposed to COVID-19, were actively infected with it, or had recovered from it provided the deeply sampled blood TCRbeta repertoires that made up the dataset. The repertoires were made available in a free public database intended to serve as a resource for research on the immune response to SARS-CoV-2. Samples came from the ongoing ImmuneRACE study (first 160 participants) plus 1,254 subjects from 6 global collaborators. Sample metadata almost always included a de-identified subject ID, COVID-19 status, age in years and sex. HLA class I and class II types, where available, came from metadata supplied by the sample provider rather than from assay-based typing. Summary of the overall study and its limitations: How much clinical and demographic metadata was included differed by source and by participant, and the metadata was provided uncurated.

The immunoSEQ Assay, a bias-controlled multiplex PCR, was used to amplify TCRbeta CDR3 regions from genomic DNA. In the authors' own workflow: Nucleated cell counts per sample were estimated from amplification of reference gene primers within the assay. To quantify the absolute abundance of each unique TCRbeta CDR3 rearrangement, sequence reads were collapsed and filtered. For each sample, productive Simpson clonality was calculated as the square root of Simpson's diversity index over productive rearrangements. TCRdb retrieved this table from immuneACCESS and kept in-frame rearrangements only. Not all clones are present; in checked studies, unresolved V genes account for under half, and no reason is known for the remainder. The D gene and trimming were derived from the DNA, and the V and J assignments and clone size from that table. The sample records 60,000 to 75,000 clones, more than 75% of which are singletons. Of the sample, around 50% is held by the ten largest clones.

CDR1 is given as MDHEN and CDR2 as SYDVKM, both from the germline V gene. There are 13 amino acids in the CDR3, from cysteine to phenylalanine inclusive. Only the CDR3 part of the read is kept: 39 bases, read in frame from the first base. V drops 2 bases and J drops 5 bases, leaving 7 bases in between. Points on this clone: Its antigen is unknown. No much larger clonotype is one base removed from it; base qualities were not supplied.

Collaborating institutions collected whole blood in K2EDTA tubes following their own protocols. For TCRbeta analysis, collaborators shipped samples in one of three forms: frozen whole blood, isolated PBMCs, or DNA extracted from either of those sample types. Sequenced input: peripheral blood. This receptor was obtained from a woman of 80 years or more with acute or convalescent COVID-19. The chain joins TRBV28 to TRBJ2-1, with an unclear D gene assignment. CDR3 protein: CASSLPRNNEQFF. At the DNA level, the sequence is TGTGCCAGCAGTTTACCCAGGAACAATGAGCAGTTCTTC.